This TCR beta chain was sequenced during a study of blood T cell repertoires in COVID-19. Overall study: Some COVID-19 samples were acute and others convalescent; all came from the United States, Italy and Spain.

Germline V lookup: CDR1 MDHEN, CDR2 SYDVKM. This CDR3 has 15 residues. Between the trimmed V and J ends, which lost 6 bases and 10 bases, there was a span of 23 bases. In the original analysis: Amplifying reference gene primers gave estimates of nucleated cell counts. The data were produced by immunoSEQ multiplex PCR, yet TCRdb's version contains in-frame clones alone and is incomplete. That table supplies the V and J calls and clone size; D and trimming were determined from the DNA. The sample records about 190,000 clones, around four fifths being singletons. V usage is TRBV28 and J usage is TRBJ2-3, with D tentatively TRBD1 (8 bases). This receptor was taken from a human donor in a cohort sampled during active COVID-19. Material: peripheral blood. The CDR3 loop is CASSMDREGMGAQYF. The CDR3, as DNA: TGTGCCAGCAGCATGGACAGGGAGGGAATGGGAGCGCAGTATTTT.